The 6 T cell receptor beta chains listed next were all sequenced from one sample in a study of blood T cell repertoires in COVID-19. Clones were sequenced by immunoSEQ multiplex PCR, and TCRdb holds only the in-frame ones, with some missing. The repertoire includes around 18,000 clones, roughly 91% of them detected once, and more than 5.5% sits in the top ten. The sequenced sample was peripheral blood. Receptors originate from a human donor in a cohort sampled during active COVID-19.

The chain combines TRBV28 with TRBJ2-7, with TRBD1 matching 9 bases. This CDR3 has 16 residues. Germline assignment: CDR1 MDHEN and CDR2 SYDVKM. Losses at the gene ends were 6 bases for V and 0 bases for J; bases not matched to a gene: 9. The CDR3 nucleotides are TGTGCCAGCAGCGACCCGGGACAGGGTGGCTCCTACGAGCAGTACTTC. Its translation: CASSDPGQGGSYEQYF.

The V gene is TRBV5-1, the J gene TRBJ2-1; 9 positions match TRBD2. The CDR3 contains 14 residues. V lost 2 bases and J lost 5; bases outside the gene matches: 2. CDR1 is SGHRS and CDR2 is YFSETQ in the germline V gene. The CDR3 here is CASSFQRGDNEQFF. For the CDR3, the DNA is TGCGCCAGCAGCTTCCAGCGGGGGGACAATGAGCAGTTCTTC.

The gene calls are TRBV7-3 and TRBJ2-1, with TRBD2 matching 9 bases. Trimming took 5 bases from V and 6 from J; bases not matched to a gene: 8. Germline V lookup: CDR1 SGHTA, CDR2 FQGTGA. The CDR3 is 15 residues long. The CDR3 DNA follows: TGTGCCAGCAGCCCCATGGTAGCGGGAGTCAATGAGCAGTTCTTC. Its protein product is CASSPMVAGVNEQFF.

The rearrangement links TRBV2 to TRBJ1-1, with D possibly being TRBD1 (5 bases). CDR1 and CDR2 from the germline V gene are SNHLY and FYNNEI. This CDR3 is 14 amino acids long. The ends were cut back, 4 bases at V and 1 base at J, with 10 bases in the middle. The CDR3 coding sequence is TGTGCCAGCAGTGGGCCCGGGGGGAACACTGAAGCTTTCTTT. Translation gives CASSGPGGNTEAFF.

The chain employs TRBV6-2 or TRBV6-3 and TRBJ2-3, with 9 bases matching TRBD1. With 6 bases clipped from V and 9 bases from J, the junction kept 7 bases outside the gene matches. This CDR3 has 13 residues. Germline V gene sequence: CDR1 MNHEY, CDR2 SVGEGT. The CDR3 loop is CASSNTGGGTQYF. The DNA of the CDR3 is TGTGCCAGCAGCAATACAGGGGGCGGGACGCAGTATTTT.

The CDR3 protein is CASSLINSYNEQFF. CDR3 DNA: TGTGCCAGCAGCTTAATAAATTCCTACAATGAGCAGTTCTTC. The V gene is TRBV11-2, the J gene TRBJ2-1; D not certain. V was cut by 2 bases and J by 1 base, with 6 bases left in between. The CDR3 sequence is 14 residues long. Germline V lookup: CDR1 SGHAT, CDR2 FQNNGV.